Below are 28 T cell receptor beta chains sequenced from a single sample in a study of T cell repertoires in ileal Crohn's disease (dated by TCRdb to 2018 to 2020). This specimen's time point label, per the study, means: sorted mucosal CD4 T cells. Before cell sorting, lamina propria lymphocytes were isolated from the surgical specimens using a Ficoll-hypaque gradient. To prepare the library, the immunoSEQ multiplex PCR assay was applied. What TCRdb holds here is the immuneACCESS table cut down to in-frame rearrangements. Part of the clones is not present; checked against another copy, under half of the missing clones reflect an unresolved V gene, and the others are unexplained. The sample table shows approximately 3,400 clones, and approximately 78% are seen once. The ten largest clones take up approximately 2.8% of the sample. The sample comprised CD4+ T cells sorted from the ileum. Receptor source: an adult with Crohn's disease.

This clone was picked up one time. V usage is TRBV4-1 and J usage is TRBJ1-4; D is unresolved. CDR1 and CDR2 (germline): MGHRA, YSYEKL. Deletions cut 2 bases from V and 0 bases from J, with 10 bases between. This CDR3 spans 16 amino acids. CDR3 DNA: TGCGCCAGCAGCCAAAACAGCTTATCAACTAATGAAAAACTGTTTTTT. Protein: CASSQNSLSTNEKLFF.

The chain couples TRBV2 to TRBJ2-7, with D perhaps matching TRBD1 (5 bases). The germline V gene has CDR1 SNHLY and CDR2 FYNNEI. This CDR3 is 14 amino acids long. V lost 5 bases, J lost 3 bases, and 14 bases lay in between. CDR3 in DNA: TGTGCCAGCAGTCCCCTCCCGACAGACTACGAGCAGTACTTC. This translates into CASSPLPTDYEQYF.

In regard to this clone: A read error may produce the germline difference seen at one junction end. The J gene is TRBJ2-7, the V gene TRBV2; possibly TRBD2 for D (5 bases). CDR3 length: 11 residues. CDR1 SNHLY and CDR2 FYNNEI come from the germline V gene. The CDR3 DNA follows: TGTGCCAGCAGGGAAGGGCGGAGGTGGTACTTC. Protein product: CASREGRRWYF.

This sequence joins TRBV7-8 and TRBJ2-6; 7 bases map to TRBD1. Trimming removed 4 bases from V and 2 bases from J; junction bases left unmatched: 11. Germline lookup yields CDR1 SGHVS and CDR2 FQNEAQ. This CDR3 has 18 amino acids. Here the CDR3 DNA reads TGTGCCAGCAGCTCCCTGAGCGCCGGGACAGCTGGGGCCAACGTCCTGACTTTC. It translates to CASSSLSAGTAGANVLTF.

The chain is built from TRBV5-1 and TRBJ2-1; possible D gene TRBD1, 6 bases. CDR1 and CDR2 (germline): SGHRS, YFSETQ. Trimming removed 4 bases from V and 1 base from J, with 15 bases in between. CDR3 length: 16 amino acids. The DNA for the CDR3 is TGCGCCAGCAGCGCCGGACAGCAACTGTCCTACAATGAGCAGTTCTTC. Translating gives CASSAGQQLSYNEQFF.

The chain couples TRBV18 to TRBJ1-6; no clear D. Between the trimmed V and J ends, which lost 1 base and 8 bases, there was a span of 12 bases. This CDR3 contains 15 residues. Germline V gene lookup returns CDR1 KGHSH and CDR2 LQKENI. CDR3 DNA sequence: TGTGCCAGCTCACCACTTGACGATGGAGATTCACCCCTCCACTTT. It yields the protein CASSPLDDGDSPLHF.

This chain uses TRBV7-6 with TRBJ1-1, with 8 positions matching TRBD1. The CDR3 extends over 12 amino acids. J lost 7 bases, V lost 4 bases, and 2 bases had no gene match. Germline V gives CDR1 SGHVS, CDR2 FNYEAQ. CDR3 DNA: TGTGCCAGCAGCTCGGACAGGGATGAAGCTTTCTTT. It encodes CASSSDRDEAFF.

The gene calls are TRBV6-1 and TRBJ2-5; D possibly corresponds to TRBD2 (5 bases). Germline-derived CDR1 and CDR2 are MNHNS and SASEGT. The CDR3 loop spans 13 amino acids. The V gene lost 7 bases and the J gene lost 0 bases, with 9 bases spanning the gap. DNA of the CDR3: TGTGCCAGCAATTGGGAGTACCAAGAGACCCAGTACTTC. Its protein product is CASNWEYQETQYF.

This clone appeared once. This rearrangement joins TRBV28 to TRBJ2-7; 14 bases are shared with TRBD2. The germline CDR1 and CDR2 sequences are MDHEN and SYDVKM. The CDR3 length is 16 residues. The V segment lost 5 bases and the J segment 3 bases; nucleotides outside the gene matches: 6. CDR3 bases: TGTGCCAGCAGTAGGGGACTAGCGGGGGAAGACTACGAGCAGTACTTC. Translated, it gives CASSRGLAGEDYEQYF.

This chain links TRBV18 with TRBJ2-7; TRBD1 matches at 7 bases. From germline, CDR1 is KGHSH and CDR2 LQKENI. With V trimmed by 2 bases and J by 5 bases, 12 bases remained unmatched. This CDR3 has 16 amino acids. CDR3 coding DNA: TGTGCCAGCTCACCAGAATTTACAGGGGCGTGGGACGAGCAGTACTTC. It is translated as CASSPEFTGAWDEQYF. Full variable domain (outside the CDR3, taken from reference TRBV18 and TRBJ2-7): NAGVMQNPRHLVRRRGQEARLRCSPMKGHSHVYWYRQLPEEGLKFMVYLQKENIIDESGMPKERFSAEFPKEGPSILRIQQVVRGDSAAYFCASSPEFTGAWDEQYFGPGTRLTVT.

The chain recombines TRBV11-2 with TRBJ1-2; TRBD1 matches 7 bases. The CDR3 is 15 residues long. J was trimmed by 3 bases and V by 4 bases; bases with no gene match: 8. CDR1 is SGHAT, CDR2 FQNNGV, per germline. The DNA for the CDR3 is TGTGCCAGCAGCTCGAAAGACAGGGCGGACTATGGCTACACCTTC. This sequence encodes CASSSKDRADYGYTF.

The CDR3 nucleotides read TGCGCCAGCAGCCCCGGGGTAGCGGGGCGTCAAGAGACCCAGTACTTC. Translation gives CASSPGVAGRQETQYF. This rearrangement joins TRBV5-1 to TRBJ2-5; 8 bases align to TRBD2. V dropped 4 bases and J dropped 2; count of bases not matched to a gene: 10. Germline V gene data show CDR1 as SGHRS and CDR2 as YFSETQ. This CDR3 spans 16 amino acids.

The CDR3 nucleotides read TGCGCCAGCATCTGGGGAGGGGGGGGGAGTAGCACAGATACGCAGTATTTT. It specifies CASIWGGGGSSTDTQYF. The rearrangement uses TRBV10-1 and TRBJ2-3, with D perhaps matching TRBD2 (7 bases). The V and J ends lost 7 bases and 0 bases respectively, with 20 bases between them. In germline, CDR1 is WNHNN, CDR2 SYGVQD (reference sequence). This CDR3 region has 17 residues.

The chain has TRBV18 and TRBJ2-5, with 10 nucleotides matching TRBD2. The CDR3 is made up of 16 amino acids. The V gene's germline CDR1 is KGHSH and CDR2 LQKENI. J was trimmed by 4 bases and V by 3 bases; bases with no gene match: 8. CDR3 nucleotide sequence: TGTGCCAGCTCACCGGCGGCTAGCGGGGGCCGAGAGACCCAGTACTTC. Its protein product is CASSPAASGGRETQYF.

The gene calls are TRBV28 and TRBJ1-2, with D unresolved. Trimming took 5 bases from V and 0 from J, leaving 19 bases between them. The CDR3 has 17 amino acids. Germline V CDR1 and CDR2: MDHEN, SYDVKM. The CDR3 loop reads CASSPKIRGKANYGYTF. CDR3 DNA: TGTGCCAGCAGTCCGAAAATTCGGGGTAAAGCTAACTATGGCTACACCTTC.

The gene calls are TRBV5-1 and TRBJ2-3; 8 bases match TRBD2. J lost 10 bases, V lost 0 bases, and 7 bases had no gene match. The CDR3 loop spans 14 amino acids. Germline values: CDR1 SGHRS, CDR2 YFSETQ. The CDR3 region has the DNA TGCGCCAGCAGCTTGGACGGGGGGGCTGATCCGCAGTATTTT. Its protein product is CASSLDGGADPQYF.

The DNA for the CDR3 is TGTGCCAGCAGCTTAGAGGGGGTAGGCACTGAAGCTTTCTTT. It is translated as CASSLEGVGTEAFF. The V gene is TRBV7-3, the J gene TRBJ1-1; a weak D match, TRBD1 (6 bases). V lost 2 bases, J lost 4 bases, and 11 bases lay in between. This CDR3 has 14 amino acids. CDR1 and CDR2 (germline): SGHTA, FQGTGA.

This clone was counted only a few times. The chain combines TRBV5-1 with TRBJ2-7; D perhaps matches TRBD2 (6 bases). The V end lost 3 bases, the J end lost 6 bases, and 16 bases lay between the germline ends. CDR3 length equals 14 residues. CDR1 is SGHRS, CDR2 YFSETQ, per germline. The CDR3 DNA is TGCGCCAGCAGCTCGGGACTGCTGGGGGTCGAGCAGTACTTC. Translation gives CASSSGLLGVEQYF.

The V and J genes are TRBV29-1 and TRBJ1-6; the D is unclear. In germline, CDR1 is SQVTM, CDR2 ANQGSEA. V was trimmed by 6 bases and J by 12 bases, leaving 15 bases between them. This CDR3 region has 12 residues. Here the CDR3 DNA reads TGCAGCGTGGGCGAAGGGAGGGAACCCCTCCACTTT. Translation: CSVGEGREPLHF.

J is TRBJ2-7 and V is TRBV11-1; D not resolved. Trimming left V 2 bases short and J 7 bases short, with 12 bases between. The CDR3 runs to 13 residues. Germline assignment: CDR1 SGHAT and CDR2 FQDESV (reference sequence). The CDR3 spells CASSLSLLTEQYF. The CDR3 DNA follows: TGTGCCAGCAGCTTATCCCTTTTAACAGAGCAGTACTTC.

V gene TRBV5-1 combines with J gene TRBJ2-4; weak D call: TRBD1 (5 bases). V dropped 4 bases and J dropped 1 base, with 12 bases sitting between them. The CDR3 is 15 amino acids. From germline, CDR1 is SGHRS and CDR2 YFSETQ. CDR3 sequence (DNA): TGCGCCAGCAGCCCGCAGGGTTACGCCAAAAACATTCAGTACTTC. Its protein product is CASSPQGYAKNIQYF.

V and J are TRBV5-5 and TRBJ2-7, with TRBD2 identical over 7 bases. This CDR3 is built from 17 residues. CDR1 and CDR2 from the germline V gene are SGHKS and YYEKEE (reference sequence). V lost 0 bases to trimming and J lost 0 bases; unmatched junction nucleotides: 9. The CDR3 loop is CASSLARGEGYSYEQYF. The CDR3 DNA follows: TGTGCCAGCAGCTTGGCTCGGGGGGAGGGATACTCCTACGAGCAGTACTTC.

The V and J genes are TRBV29-1 and TRBJ1-1; D unclear. The CDR3 is 12 amino acids. V dropped 4 bases and J dropped 5 bases, with 11 bases sitting between them. Germline CDR1 reads SQVTM; CDR2 reads ANQGSEA. The DNA of the CDR3 is TGCAGCGTTGGGCACACGGGTACTGAAGCTTTCTTT. It codes for CSVGHTGTEAFF.

V is TRBV10-1 and J is TRBJ2-7; D may be TRBD2 (5 bases). Trimming took 2 bases from V and 6 from J, leaving 17 bases between them. This CDR3 has 15 residues. CDR1 and CDR2 from the germline V gene are WNHNN and SYGVQD (reference sequence). For the CDR3, the DNA is TGCGCCAGCAGTGAGACATCCGGACTGAAGGGCGAGCAGTACTTC. Its translation: CASSETSGLKGEQYF.

The rearrangement uses TRBV2 and TRBJ2-2, with TRBD1 matching 9 bases. CDR3 length: 15 residues. The ends lost 7 bases at V and 6 bases at J; junction bases unmatched: 9. Germline-derived CDR1 and CDR2 are SNHLY and FYNNEI. For the CDR3, the DNA is TGTGCCAGCACAAAGGGACAGGGTACGGCCGGGGAGCTGTTTTTT. Residues: CASTKGQGTAGELFF.

The chain carries TRBV28 and TRBJ1-6; TRBD1 might be the D (6 bases). V was cut by 2 bases and J by 9 bases, with 14 bases left in between. The CDR3 is 15 residues long. Germline V gene data show CDR1 as MDHEN and CDR2 as SYDVKM. CDR3 amino acids: CASSLGGAQGSPLHF. CDR3 in DNA: TGTGCCAGCAGTTTAGGGGGGGCCCAGGGTTCACCCCTCCACTTT.

Here the CDR3 DNA reads TGTGCCAGCAGTGACTCTGTGAGCTCCTACAATGAGCAGTTCTTC. Translated, it gives CASSDSVSSYNEQFF. The V call is TRBV6-4, the J call TRBJ2-1, with unresolved D. This CDR3 is built from 15 residues. CDR1 and CDR2 from the germline V gene are MRHNA and SNTAGT. The ends were cut back, 0 bases at V and 0 bases at J, with 6 bases in the middle.

The gene calls are TRBV6-6 and TRBJ2-2; D is uncertain. This CDR3 has 15 residues. Germline values: CDR1 MNHNY, CDR2 SVGAGI (reference sequence). V lost 0 bases, J lost 4 bases, and 9 bases lay in between. CDR3 sequence: CASSYSFGSTGELFF. For the CDR3, the DNA is TGTGCCAGCAGTTACTCGTTCGGTAGCACCGGGGAGCTGTTTTTT.